The clone carrying this T cell receptor (beta chain) has more than one count but fewer than ten. The antigen is unknown. The data derive from a study of early T cells in non-severe SARS-CoV-2 infection. About the study: The input, bulk RNA from unsorted whole blood, was sequenced, and chains were unpaired. Study-wide findings and caveats: Sequences matched to VDJdb favored anti-spike CD8 responses, while private and CD4 specificities were missed.

Attachment of unique molecular identifiers to individual cDNA molecules was performed. TCRdb reanalysed the 5' RACE reads using MiXCR and keeps one entry per CDR3 protein. The profile shows 100,000 to 150,000 distinct CDR3 sequences, under 15% of them singletons. The V gene's germline CDR1 is SGDLS and CDR2 YYNGEE. The germline V and J ends were trimmed by 0 bases and 0 bases, with 4 bases remaining between them. This CDR3 is built from 15 residues. The clonotype comes from an adult who was a healthcare worker with PCR-confirmed SARS-CoV-2 infection or an uninfected control (not recorded which). The sequenced material came from whole blood. The gene calls are TRBV9 and TRBJ2-6; D ambiguous. The CDR3 loop reads CASSVVDSGANVLTF. The CDR3 nucleotides read TGTGCCAGCAGCGTAGTGGACTCTGGGGCCAACGTCCTGACTTTC. The full variable domain, its missing parts supplied by reference TRBV9 and TRBJ2-6, is DSGVTQTPKHLITATGQRVTLRCSPRSGDLSVYWYQQSLDQGLQFLIQYYNGEERAKGNILERFSAQQFPDLHSELNLSSLELGDSALYFCASSVVDSGANVLTFGAGSRLTVL.